The present T cell receptor beta chain was sequenced within a study of T cell responses to AZD1222 COVID-19 vaccine. About this clone: Its matching antigen is unknown.

Study findings and constraints: Sampled repertoires all dated from after the peak T cell response. Spike was spanned by vaccine-associated CD4 TCRs, with dominance at 160-218 and 743-854. A rise in Spike-specific TCR breadth and depth followed two AZD1222 doses. Donors were mostly white British, more females; clonal diversity possibly underestimated.

Produced via immunoSEQ multiplex PCR; TCRdb's table is partial and in-frame only. The sample consists of approximately 150,000 clones, 92% of them appearing once. This sequence was found in an adult in good health. The source material was peripheral blood, sampled on day 0 of AZD1222 vaccination.

In DNA, the CDR3 is TGTGCCAGCAGCTTCCCAGCACTCACAGATACGCAGTATTTT. It codes for CASSFPALTDTQYF. The V gene is TRBV11-2, the J gene TRBJ2-3; no definite D call. The CDR3 covers 14 residues. Germline values: CDR1 SGHAT, CDR2 FQNNGV. With 3 bases removed from V and 2 bases from J, the gap between germline ends came to 9 bases.